Following are 21 T cell receptor beta chains from one sample sequenced in a study of cytomegalovirus exposure and HLA in healthy donors. Only in-frame clones appear in the TCRdb table, and some are missing; sequencing was by immunoSEQ multiplex PCR. This table holds about 240,000 clones, approximately 86% found once. The sequenced sample consisted of PBMCs. Receptors originate from a woman in her 30s in good health and CMV-seropositive.

This rearrangement joins TRBV5-1 to TRBJ2-7, with a tentative D call TRBD2 (7 bases). V was trimmed by 0 bases and J by 1 base, leaving 14 bases between them. Germline V gene data show CDR1 as SGHRS and CDR2 as YFSETQ. The CDR3 sequence is 16 residues long. The CDR3: CASSLGGGQISYEQYF. The CDR3 DNA reads TGCGCCAGCAGCTTGGGCGGGGGCCAGATTTCCTACGAGCAGTACTTC.

This clone was detected once. The V call is TRBV14, the J call TRBJ2-1, with D maybe TRBD2 (5 bases). Trimming stripped 4 bases from V and 4 bases from J, with 11 bases between. The germline V gene encodes CDR1 SGHDN and CDR2 FVKESK. The length of the CDR3 is 14 residues. CDR3 sequence reads: CASSPSLAYNEQFF. Written as DNA, the CDR3 is TGTGCCAGCAGCCCTAGCCTCGCGTACAATGAGCAGTTCTTC. Supplemented by reference TRBV14 and TRBJ2-1, the full variable domain reads EAGVTQFPSHSVIEKGQTVTLRCDPISGHDNLYWYRRVMGKEIKFLLHFVKESKQDESGMPNNRFLAERTGGTYSTLKVQPAELEDSGVYFCASSPSLAYNEQFFGPGTRLTVL.

This chain links TRBV29-1 with TRBJ1-1, with 9 nucleotides matching TRBD1. Germline loops: CDR1 SQVTM, CDR2 ANQGSEA. After removal of 3 bases from V and 2 bases from J, the junction contained 13 bases not matched to a gene. This CDR3 has 17 residues. CDR3 sequence: CSVEKGLPGQGNTEAFF. The CDR3 DNA reads TGCAGCGTTGAGAAGGGGCTACCGGGACAGGGAAACACTGAAGCTTTCTTT. Drawing the rest from reference TRBV29-1 and TRBJ1-1, the complete variable domain is SAVISQKPSRDICQRGTSLTIQCQVDSQVTMMFWYRQQPGQSLTLIATANQGSEATYESGFVIDKFPISRPNLTFSTLTVSNMSPEDSSIYLCSVEKGLPGQGNTEAFFGQGTRLTVV.

This clone is a singleton in its sample. The CDR3 DNA follows: TGTGCCAGCAGCGTGATCCCAGGGGGCGTTCTTTCTGGCTACACCTTC. Encoded protein: CASSVIPGGVLSGYTF. The V and J genes are TRBV9 and TRBJ1-2; the match to TRBD1 covers 8 bases. Germline values: CDR1 SGDLS, CDR2 YYNGEE. J was trimmed by 7 bases and V by 2 bases; bases with no gene match: 13. CDR3 length: 16 amino acids.

V and J are TRBV7-9 and TRBJ2-5; 8 bases agree with TRBD1. Germline assignment: CDR1 SEHNR and CDR2 FQNEAQ (reference sequence). CDR3 length: 15 amino acids. With V trimmed by 4 bases and J by 5 bases, 9 bases remained unmatched. CDR3 coding DNA: TGTGCCAGCAGCTCCCGGGACAGGTTGGAGGAGACCCAGTACTTC. It yields the protein CASSSRDRLEETQYF.

V is TRBV5-1 and J is TRBJ2-3; 7 nucleotides align to TRBD1. Germline V gene lookup returns CDR1 SGHRS and CDR2 YFSETQ. The CDR3 sequence is 14 residues long. Unmatched junction bases numbered 2, after V lost 3 bases and J lost 1 base. The CDR3 is CASSSTGGTDTQYF. The CDR3 bases are TGCGCCAGCAGCTCCACAGGGGGCACAGATACGCAGTATTTT.

The chain uses TRBV5-6 and TRBJ1-5; 9 bases agree with TRBD1. The CDR3 runs to 15 residues. Germline V CDR1 and CDR2: SGHDT, YYEEEE. The V segment lost 3 bases and the J segment 6 bases; nucleotides outside the gene matches: 7. The CDR3 is CASSSRDRAGQPQHF. The CDR3 nucleotides are TGTGCCAGCAGCTCCCGGGACAGGGCTGGTCAGCCCCAGCATTTT. The full variable domain, completed using reference TRBV5-6 and TRBJ1-5, is DAGVTQSPTHLIKTRGQQVTLRCSPKSGHDTVSWYQQALGQGPQFIFQYYEEEERQRGNFPDRFSGHQFPNYSSELNVNALLLGDSALYLCASSSRDRAGQPQHFGDGTRLSIL.

V usage is TRBV28 and J usage is TRBJ1-2; 9 bases map to TRBD1. Germline V lookup: CDR1 MDHEN, CDR2 SYDVKM. Losses at the gene ends were 5 bases for V and 1 base for J; bases not matched to a gene: 5. The CDR3 loop spans 15 amino acids. The CDR3: CASSGTGRDNYGYTF. The CDR3 nucleotides are TGTGCCAGCAGTGGGACAGGGAGGGATAACTATGGCTACACCTTC.

V and J are TRBV29-1 and TRBJ2-1, with D perhaps TRBD2 (5 bases). This CDR3 has 13 amino acids. Between the trimmed V and J ends, which lost 4 bases and 3 bases, there was a span of 10 bases. The V gene's germline CDR1 is SQVTM and CDR2 ANQGSEA. The CDR3 here is CSVVLAFYNEQFF. CDR3 sequence (DNA): TGCAGCGTTGTTCTAGCATTCTACAATGAGCAGTTCTTC.

This rearrangement joins TRBV10-3 to TRBJ2-7; maybe TRBD1 (6 bases). V was pared by 4 bases and J by 0 bases, with 16 bases between. CDR3 length: 16 amino acids. Germline CDR1 is ENHRY and CDR2 is SYGVKD. The CDR3 DNA reads TGTGCCATCAGTGTTTGGGACACTAGGACCTCCTACGAGCAGTACTTC. Its translation is CAISVWDTRTSYEQYF.

The chain employs TRBV18 and TRBJ2-1; 11 bases fit TRBD2. The trim removed 3 bases at V and 8 bases at J, leaving 6 bases unmatched. From germline, CDR1 is KGHSH and CDR2 LQKENI. The CDR3 runs 15 residues. DNA for the CDR3: TGTGCCAGCTCACCTATACTAGCGGGAGATGATGAGCAGTTCTTC. Encoded protein: CASSPILAGDDEQFF.

The J gene is TRBJ2-1, the V gene TRBV19; 7 bases agree with TRBD2. Germline V gene sequence: CDR1 LNHDA, CDR2 SQIVND (reference sequence). With 0 bases clipped from V and 5 bases from J, the junction kept 1 base outside the gene matches. The CDR3 covers 14 residues. CDR3 residues: CASSIERGNNEQFF. The CDR3 bases are TGTGCCAGTAGTATAGAGCGGGGGAACAATGAGCAGTTCTTC.

The genes are TRBV5-6 and TRBJ2-1, with D tentatively TRBD1 (6 bases). Germline V gene sequence: CDR1 SGHDT, CDR2 YYEEEE. V lost 1 base to trimming and J lost 8 bases, with 19 bases between them. CDR3 length equals 16 residues. The CDR3 sequence is CASSLFRQGPVDEQFF. The CDR3 region has the DNA TGTGCCAGCAGCTTGTTTCGTCAGGGGCCGGTGGATGAGCAGTTCTTC.

The rearrangement uses TRBV29-1 and TRBJ2-5, with D tentatively TRBD2 (6 bases). Trimming took 0 bases from V and 5 from J, leaving 7 bases between them. The CDR3 loop spans 12 amino acids. Germline V gives CDR1 SQVTM, CDR2 ANQGSEA. CDR3 nucleotide sequence: TGCAGCGTTGAAGATCGGGGGGAGACCCAGTACTTC. It encodes CSVEDRGETQYF.

V is TRBV18 and J is TRBJ2-2; D is uncertain. There are 12 residues in the CDR3. Germline V lookup: CDR1 KGHSH, CDR2 LQKENI. Deletions cut 3 bases from V and 6 bases from J, with 5 bases between. The CDR3 sequence is CASSPQAGELFF. The DNA of the CDR3 is TGTGCCAGCTCACCCCAGGCCGGGGAGCTGTTTTTT.

This clone came up a few times. This chain connects TRBV4-2 to TRBJ2-2; no firm D call. Germline CDR1 and CDR2: LGHNA and YNFKEQ. The CDR3 covers 14 residues. Trimming shortened V by 0 bases and J by 6 bases, and 8 bases separated the two germline ends. The CDR3 is CASSQDSFAGELFF. The CDR3, as DNA: TGTGCCAGCAGCCAAGATAGCTTCGCCGGGGAGCTGTTTTTT.

This clone was recorded once. This rearrangement joins TRBV5-6 to TRBJ2-2; tentative D call: TRBD1 (6 bases). With 2 bases removed from V and 0 bases from J, the gap between germline ends came to 11 bases. Germline V CDR1 and CDR2: SGHDT, YYEEEE. This CDR3 is 16 amino acids long. As DNA, the CDR3 is TGTGCCAGCAGCTTAACCGGGACAACGAACACCGGGGAGCTGTTTTTT. As protein: CASSLTGTTNTGELFF.

The chain employs TRBV7-2 and TRBJ1-3, with D perhaps matching TRBD1 (6 bases). The V gene lost 11 bases and the J gene lost 6 bases, with 20 bases spanning the gap. This CDR3 contains 14 residues. CDR1 is SGHTA and CDR2 is FQGNSA in the germline V gene. The CDR3 reads CAPLVVGDKNTIYF. Written as DNA, the CDR3 is TGTGCCCCCCTAGTAGTGGGGGACAAAAACACCATATATTTT.

V is TRBV11-3 and J is TRBJ1-4, with D perhaps matching TRBD1 (6 bases). The CDR3 loop spans 15 amino acids. V lost 5 bases to trimming and J lost 8 bases, with 18 bases between them. Germline V gene lookup returns CDR1 SGHNT and CDR2 YENEEA. CDR3 protein: CASSPWGRKTEKLFF. CDR3 sequence (DNA): TGTGCCAGCAGCCCCTGGGGGCGTAAGACCGAAAAACTGTTTTTT.

The chain is built from TRBV18 and TRBJ1-1, with TRBD1 identical over 10 bases. The CDR3 extends over 15 amino acids. The germline V gene encodes CDR1 KGHSH and CDR2 LQKENI. V lost 6 bases to trimming and J lost 2 bases; unmatched junction nucleotides: 6. The CDR3 protein is CASSPGQGKNTEAFF. In nucleotides, the CDR3 is TGTGCCAGCTCCCCGGGACAGGGGAAAAACACTGAAGCTTTCTTT. The whole variable domain, remainder taken from reference TRBV18 and TRBJ1-1, is NAGVMQNPRHLVRRRGQEARLRCSPMKGHSHVYWYRQLPEEGLKFMVYLQKENIIDESGMPKERFSAEFPKEGPSILRIQQVVRGDSAAYFCASSPGQGKNTEAFFGQGTRLTVV.

This sequence joins TRBV25-1 and TRBJ1-5; D is unresolved. Trimming stripped 4 bases from V and 9 bases from J, with 10 bases between. CDR1 is MGHDK and CDR2 is SYGVNS in the germline V gene. There are 12 residues in the CDR3. Written as DNA, the CDR3 is TGTGCCAGCAGTGGGAGCTACGGGCCCCAGCATTTT. It yields the protein CASSGSYGPQHF.